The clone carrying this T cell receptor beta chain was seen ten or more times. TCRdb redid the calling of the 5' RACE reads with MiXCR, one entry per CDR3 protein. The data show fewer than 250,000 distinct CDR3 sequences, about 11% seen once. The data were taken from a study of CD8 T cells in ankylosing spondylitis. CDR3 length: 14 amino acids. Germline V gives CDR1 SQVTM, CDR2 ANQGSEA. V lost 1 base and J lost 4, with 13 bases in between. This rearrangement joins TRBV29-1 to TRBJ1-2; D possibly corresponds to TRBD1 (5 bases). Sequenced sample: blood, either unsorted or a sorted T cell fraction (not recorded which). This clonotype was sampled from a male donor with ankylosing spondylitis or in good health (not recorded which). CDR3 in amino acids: CSVEVEGYGYGYTF. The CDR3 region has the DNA TGCAGCGTTGAAGTGGAGGGGTATGGCTATGGCTACACCTTC. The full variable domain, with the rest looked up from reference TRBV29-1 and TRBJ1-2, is SAVISQKPSRDICQRGTSLTIQCQVDSQVTMMFWYRQQPGQSLTLIATANQGSEATYESGFVIDKFPISRPNLTFSTLTVSNMSPEDSSIYLCSVEVEGYGYGYTFGSGTRLTVV.